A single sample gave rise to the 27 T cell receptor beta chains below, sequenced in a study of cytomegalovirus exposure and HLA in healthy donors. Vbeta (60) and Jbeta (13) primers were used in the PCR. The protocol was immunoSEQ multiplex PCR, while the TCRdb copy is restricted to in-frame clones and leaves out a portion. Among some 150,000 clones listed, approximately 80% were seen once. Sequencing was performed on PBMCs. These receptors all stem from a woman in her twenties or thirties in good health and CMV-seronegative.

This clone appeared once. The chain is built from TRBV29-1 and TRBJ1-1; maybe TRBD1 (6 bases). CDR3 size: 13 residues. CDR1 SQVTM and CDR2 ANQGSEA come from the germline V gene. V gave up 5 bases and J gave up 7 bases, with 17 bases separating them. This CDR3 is CSVQPIRQVEAFF. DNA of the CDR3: TGCAGCGTTCAACCGATTCGACAGGTTGAAGCTTTCTTT.

The CDR3 region is CASSLTGYSSSNSPLHF. Written as DNA, the CDR3 is TGTGCCAGCAGTTTAACAGGGTATAGCTCTAGTAATTCACCCCTCCACTTT. The rearrangement joins TRBV27 to TRBJ1-6; tentative D call: TRBD1 (6 bases). CDR1 and CDR2 (germline): MNHEY, SMNVEV (reference sequence). The CDR3 is 17 residues long. The V gene lost 2 bases and the J gene lost 6 bases, with 17 bases spanning the gap.

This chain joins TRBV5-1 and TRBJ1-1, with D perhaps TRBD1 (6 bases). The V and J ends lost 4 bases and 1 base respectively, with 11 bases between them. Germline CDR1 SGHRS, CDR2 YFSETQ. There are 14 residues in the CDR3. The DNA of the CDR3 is TGCGCCAGCAGCCCTACAGGGACGAACACTGAAGCTTTCTTT. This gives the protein CASSPTGTNTEAFF.

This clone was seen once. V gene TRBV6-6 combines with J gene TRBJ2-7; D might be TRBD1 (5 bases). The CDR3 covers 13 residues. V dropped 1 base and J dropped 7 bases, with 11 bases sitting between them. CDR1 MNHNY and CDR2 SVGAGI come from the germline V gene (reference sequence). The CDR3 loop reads CASSYYPPGEQYF. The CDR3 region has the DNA TGTGCCAGCAGTTACTACCCGCCAGGGGAGCAGTACTTC.

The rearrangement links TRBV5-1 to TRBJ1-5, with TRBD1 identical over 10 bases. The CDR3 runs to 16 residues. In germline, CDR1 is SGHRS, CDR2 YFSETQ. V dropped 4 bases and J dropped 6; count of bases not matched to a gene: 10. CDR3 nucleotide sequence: TGCGCCAGCAGCCCTGGGACGGGACAGGGGTTTCAGCCCCAGCATTTT. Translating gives CASSPGTGQGFQPQHF.

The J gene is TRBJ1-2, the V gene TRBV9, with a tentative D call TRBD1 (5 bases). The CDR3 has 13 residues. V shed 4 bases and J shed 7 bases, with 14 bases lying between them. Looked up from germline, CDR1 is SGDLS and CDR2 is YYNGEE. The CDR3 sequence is CASSRDRNTGYTF. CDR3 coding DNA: TGTGCCAGCAGCCGAGACAGAAACACTGGCTACACCTTC. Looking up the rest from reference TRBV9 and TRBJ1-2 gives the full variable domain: DSGVTQTPKHLITATGQRVTLRCSPRSGDLSVYWYQQSLDQGLQFLIQYYNGEERAKGNILERFSAQQFPDLHSELNLSSLELGDSALYFCASSRDRNTGYTFGSGTRLTVV.

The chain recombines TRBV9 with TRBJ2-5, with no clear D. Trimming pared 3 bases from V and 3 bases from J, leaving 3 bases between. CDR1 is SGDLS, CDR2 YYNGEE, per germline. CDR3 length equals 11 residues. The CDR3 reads CASSAKETQYF. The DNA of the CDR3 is TGTGCCAGCAGCGCTAAAGAGACCCAGTACTTC.

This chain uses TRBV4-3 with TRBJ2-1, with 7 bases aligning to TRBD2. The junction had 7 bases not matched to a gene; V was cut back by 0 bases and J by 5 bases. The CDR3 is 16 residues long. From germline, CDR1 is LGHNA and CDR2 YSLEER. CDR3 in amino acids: CASSQDRAGVNNEQFF. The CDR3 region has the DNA TGCGCCAGCAGCCAAGATAGGGCGGGAGTAAACAATGAGCAGTTCTTC.

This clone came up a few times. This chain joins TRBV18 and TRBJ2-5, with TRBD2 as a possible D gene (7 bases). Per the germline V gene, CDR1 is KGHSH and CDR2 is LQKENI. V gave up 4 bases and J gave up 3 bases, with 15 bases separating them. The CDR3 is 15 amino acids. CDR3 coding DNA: TGTGCCAGCTCACTCGCAACGGGGGGCGAAGAGACCCAGTACTTC. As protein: CASSLATGGEETQYF.

Here the CDR3 DNA reads TGTGCCAGCAGTTTGATAGGGGTGAGGACCTACGAGCAGTACTTC. Residues: CASSLIGVRTYEQYF. The rearrangement uses TRBV27 and TRBJ2-7, with a weak D call TRBD1 (5 bases). Germline V CDR1 and CDR2: MNHEY, SMNVEV (reference sequence). The V gene lost 3 bases and the J gene lost 2 bases, with 14 bases spanning the gap. The CDR3 is 15 amino acids.

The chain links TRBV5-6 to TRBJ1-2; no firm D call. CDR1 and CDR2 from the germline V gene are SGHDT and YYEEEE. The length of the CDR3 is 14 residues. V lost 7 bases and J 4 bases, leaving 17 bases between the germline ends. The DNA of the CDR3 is TGTGCCAGCCTGATACGGAGGCAGCCCTATGGCTACACCTTC. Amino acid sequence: CASLIRRQPYGYTF.

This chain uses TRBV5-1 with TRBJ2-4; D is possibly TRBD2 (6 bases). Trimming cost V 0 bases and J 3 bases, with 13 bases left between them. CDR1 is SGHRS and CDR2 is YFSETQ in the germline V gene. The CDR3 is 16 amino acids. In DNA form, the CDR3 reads TGCGCCAGCAGCTTGGTTGGAGGGGCCGACAAAAACATTCAGTACTTC. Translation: CASSLVGGADKNIQYF.

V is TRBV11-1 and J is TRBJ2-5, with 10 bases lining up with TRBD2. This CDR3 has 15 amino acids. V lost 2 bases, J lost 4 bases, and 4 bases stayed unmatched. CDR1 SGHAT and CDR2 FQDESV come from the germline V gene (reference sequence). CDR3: CASSLLAGVGETQYF. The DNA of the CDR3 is TGTGCCAGCAGCTTACTAGCGGGAGTGGGAGAGACCCAGTACTTC.

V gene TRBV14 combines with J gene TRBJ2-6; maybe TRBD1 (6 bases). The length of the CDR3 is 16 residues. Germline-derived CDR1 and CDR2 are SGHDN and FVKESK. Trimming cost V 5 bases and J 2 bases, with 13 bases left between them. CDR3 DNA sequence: TGTGCCAGCAGCTTACAGGGTGACCCTGGGGCCAACGTCCTGACTTTC. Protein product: CASSLQGDPGANVLTF.

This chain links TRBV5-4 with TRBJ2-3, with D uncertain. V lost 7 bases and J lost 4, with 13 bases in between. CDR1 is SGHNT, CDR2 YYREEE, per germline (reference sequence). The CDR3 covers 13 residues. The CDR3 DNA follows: TGTGCCAGCGGCTCACCTACAGCAGATACGCAGTATTTT. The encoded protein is CASGSPTADTQYF.

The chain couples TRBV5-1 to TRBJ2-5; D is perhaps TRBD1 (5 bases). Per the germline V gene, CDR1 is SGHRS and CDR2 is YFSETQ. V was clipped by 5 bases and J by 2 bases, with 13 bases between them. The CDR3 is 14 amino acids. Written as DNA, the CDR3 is TGCGCCAGCAGTCCATGGGGCCCACAAGAGACCCAGTACTTC. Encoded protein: CASSPWGPQETQYF.

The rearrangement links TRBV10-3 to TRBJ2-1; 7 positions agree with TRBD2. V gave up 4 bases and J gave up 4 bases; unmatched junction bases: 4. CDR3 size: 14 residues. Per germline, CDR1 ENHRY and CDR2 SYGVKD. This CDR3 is CAISAPGLYNEQFF. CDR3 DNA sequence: TGTGCCATCAGTGCCCCGGGACTATACAATGAGCAGTTCTTC.

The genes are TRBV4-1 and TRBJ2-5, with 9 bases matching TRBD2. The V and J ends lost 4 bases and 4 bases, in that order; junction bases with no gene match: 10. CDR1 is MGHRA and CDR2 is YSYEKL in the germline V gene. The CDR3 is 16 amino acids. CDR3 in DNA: TGCGCCAGCAGCCCTGGCCGGGCTAGCGGGGTAGAGACCCAGTACTTC. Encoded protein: CASSPGRASGVETQYF.

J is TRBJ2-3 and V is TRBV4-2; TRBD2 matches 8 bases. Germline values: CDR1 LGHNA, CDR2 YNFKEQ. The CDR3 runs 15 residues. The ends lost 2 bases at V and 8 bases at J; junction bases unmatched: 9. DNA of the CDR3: TGTGCCAGCAGCCAAAGCGGGGGCCCCCGCGTTACGCAGTATTTT. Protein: CASSQSGGPRVTQYF.

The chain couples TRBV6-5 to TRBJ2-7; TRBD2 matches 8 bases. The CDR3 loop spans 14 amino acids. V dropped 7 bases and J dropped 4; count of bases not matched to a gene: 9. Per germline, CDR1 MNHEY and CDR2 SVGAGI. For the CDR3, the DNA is TGTGCCAGCACCCGGGGGGGGTTTGTGTACGAGCAGTACTTC. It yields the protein CASTRGGFVYEQYF.

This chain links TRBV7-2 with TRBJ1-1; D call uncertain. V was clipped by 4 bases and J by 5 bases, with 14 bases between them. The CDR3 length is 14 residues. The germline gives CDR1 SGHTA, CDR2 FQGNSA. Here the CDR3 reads CASSSDGRRTEAFF. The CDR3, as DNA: TGTGCCAGCAGCTCAGACGGTAGGCGGACTGAAGCTTTCTTT.

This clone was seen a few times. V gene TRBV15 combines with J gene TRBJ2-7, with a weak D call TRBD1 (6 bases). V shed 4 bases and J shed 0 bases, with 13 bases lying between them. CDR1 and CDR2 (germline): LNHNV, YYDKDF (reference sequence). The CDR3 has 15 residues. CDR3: CATSIQGGNSYEQYF. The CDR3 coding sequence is TGTGCCACCAGCATTCAAGGGGGAAACTCCTACGAGCAGTACTTC.

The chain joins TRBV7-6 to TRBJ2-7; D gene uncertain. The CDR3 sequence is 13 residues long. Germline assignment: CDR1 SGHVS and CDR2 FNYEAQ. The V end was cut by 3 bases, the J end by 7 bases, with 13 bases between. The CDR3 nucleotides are TGTGCCAGCAGCTTTGGTTCTGGGCCTGAGCAGTACTTC. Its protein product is CASSFGSGPEQYF. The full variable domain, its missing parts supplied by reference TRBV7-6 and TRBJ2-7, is GAGVSQSPRYKVTKRGQDVALRCDPISGHVSLYWYRQALGQGPEFLTYFNYEAQQDKSGLPNDRFSAERPEGSISTLTIQRTEQRDSAMYRCASSFGSGPEQYFGPGTRLTVT.

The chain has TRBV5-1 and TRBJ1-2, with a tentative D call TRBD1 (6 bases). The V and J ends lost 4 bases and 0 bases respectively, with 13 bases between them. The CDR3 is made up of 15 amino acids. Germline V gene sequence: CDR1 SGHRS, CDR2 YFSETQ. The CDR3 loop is CASSTDRPPNYGYTF. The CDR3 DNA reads TGCGCCAGCAGCACCGACAGGCCTCCTAACTATGGCTACACCTTC.

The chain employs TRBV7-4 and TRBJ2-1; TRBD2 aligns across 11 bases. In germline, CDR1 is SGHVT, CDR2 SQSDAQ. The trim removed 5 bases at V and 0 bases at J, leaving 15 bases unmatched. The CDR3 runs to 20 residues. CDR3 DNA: TGTGCCAGCAGCCAAATTATGGAACTAGCGGGAGTCACCTCCTACAATGAGCAGTTCTTC. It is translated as CASSQIMELAGVTSYNEQFF.

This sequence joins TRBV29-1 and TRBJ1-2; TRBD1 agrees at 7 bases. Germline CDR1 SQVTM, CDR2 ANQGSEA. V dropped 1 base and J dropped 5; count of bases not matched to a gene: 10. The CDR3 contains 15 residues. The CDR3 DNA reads TGCAGCGTTGAAGGGACAGGCTCGGGAAAGTATGGCTACACCTTC. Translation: CSVEGTGSGKYGYTF. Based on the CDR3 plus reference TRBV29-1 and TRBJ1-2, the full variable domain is SAVISQKPSRDICQRGTSLTIQCQVDSQVTMMFWYRQQPGQSLTLIATANQGSEATYESGFVIDKFPISRPNLTFSTLTVSNMSPEDSSIYLCSVEGTGSGKYGYTFGSGTRLTVV.

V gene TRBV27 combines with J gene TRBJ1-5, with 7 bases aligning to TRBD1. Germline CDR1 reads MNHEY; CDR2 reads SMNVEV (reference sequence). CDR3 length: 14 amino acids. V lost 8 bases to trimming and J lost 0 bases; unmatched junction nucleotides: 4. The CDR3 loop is CASGHRGSNQPQHF. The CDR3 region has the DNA TGTGCCAGCGGACACAGGGGTAGCAATCAGCCCCAGCATTTT.